A selection of T cell receptor beta chains follows, all from one sample in a study of blood T cell repertoires in COVID-19. Measured with immunoSEQ multiplex PCR; TCRdb has only the in-frame clones, and not every one. The profile shows approximately 150,000 clones, about 89% of them singletons. The sequenced sample was peripheral blood. The receptors were sampled from a man aged 50-60 years who had recovered from COVID-19. The conserved cysteine and the conserved F or W are not part of the CDR3 here. D genes are given only for firm matches. Clone sizes are given selectively: once, few, many, or a class where the clone is expanded.

j_call v_call clone_size d_call cdr3_aa
TRBJ1-1 TRBV19 - TRBD1 ASRGTGTYTEAF
TRBJ2-3 TRBV5-1 - - ASSTPTEDTQY
TRBJ1-5 TRBV6-5 - - ASSAEGVSNQPQH
TRBJ2-2 TRBV9 - TRBD1 ASTTGTANTGELF
TRBJ1-1 TRBV9 - - ASSVGKGLGTEAF
TRBJ1-1 TRBV9 - - ASSVSWANTEAF
TRBJ2-2 TRBV7-9 - - ASTLSGLPNTGELF
TRBJ2-7 TRBV5-6 - TRBD1 ASSFRDRATYEQY
TRBJ1-3 TRBV7-9 - - ASSSAGAVPSGNTIY
TRBJ1-1 TRBV29-1 - TRBD1 SVEVDRENTEAF
TRBJ2-1 TRBV6-4 - TRBD1 ASSENRGQEQF
TRBJ1-2 TRBV9 - - ASSVGGRGTYGYT
TRBJ2-1 TRBV6-2/TRBV6-3 - - ASSRQGRPYNEQF
TRBJ1-2 TRBV7-8 once - ASSLKDAPLSSGYT
TRBJ1-1 TRBV7-2 few TRBD1 ASSVDRGNTEAF
TRBJ2-7 TRBV5-6 once - ASSRGQPYEQY
TRBJ2-7 TRBV6-1 - TRBD1 ASSEALWTGGNEQY
TRBJ2-5 TRBV30 few - AWGSQLQETQY
TRBJ2-1 TRBV5-1 - - ASKADFYPNEQF
TRBJ1-4 TRBV11-1 - - ASSLTGQQNEKLF
TRBJ2-7 TRBV5-5 - TRBD1 ASSRTGGSYEQY
TRBJ2-7 TRBV7-6 - - ASSSYRMVSSYEQY
TRBJ2-7 TRBV5-6 - - ASSPGQGLGEQY
TRBJ2-7 TRBV11-3 - - ASSLGRGRYEQY
TRBJ2-3 TRBV19 - TRBD1 ASSTKTGATL
TRBJ2-3 TRBV5-4 - TRBD1 ASRGPGQGTDTQY
TRBJ2-1 TRBV5-1 - TRBD2 ASSSRPSGGASYNEQF
TRBJ1-2 TRBV7-8 - TRBD1 ASSSIGTALFGGYT
TRBJ1-2 TRBV27 - TRBD1 ASSPGQGAGYT
TRBJ2-1 TRBV7-2 - TRBD2 ASRGGSNGNEQF